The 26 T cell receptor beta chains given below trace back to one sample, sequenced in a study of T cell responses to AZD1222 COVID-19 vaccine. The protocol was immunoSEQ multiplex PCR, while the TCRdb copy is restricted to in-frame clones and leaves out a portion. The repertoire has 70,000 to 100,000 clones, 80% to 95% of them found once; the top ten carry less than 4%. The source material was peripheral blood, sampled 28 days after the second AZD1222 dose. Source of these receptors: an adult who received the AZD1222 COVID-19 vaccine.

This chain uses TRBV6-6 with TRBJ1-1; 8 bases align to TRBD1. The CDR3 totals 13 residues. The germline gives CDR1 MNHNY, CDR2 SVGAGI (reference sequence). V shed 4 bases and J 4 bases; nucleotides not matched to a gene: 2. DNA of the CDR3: TGTGCCAGCAGTTCAGGGACAGGCACTGAAGCTTTCTTT. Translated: CASSSGTGTEAFF.

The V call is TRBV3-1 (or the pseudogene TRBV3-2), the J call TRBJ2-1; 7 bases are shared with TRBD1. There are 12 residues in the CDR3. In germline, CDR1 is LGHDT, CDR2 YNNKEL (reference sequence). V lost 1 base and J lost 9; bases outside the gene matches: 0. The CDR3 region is CASSQGQGEQFF. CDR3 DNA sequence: TGTGCCAGCAGCCAAGGACAGGGTGAGCAGTTCTTC.

In DNA, the CDR3 is TGTGCCAGTAGTATAGAGGGGGGACGGAACAATTCACCCCTCCACTTT. Translated, it gives CASSIEGGRNNSPLHF. The chain recombines TRBV19 with TRBJ1-6; tentatively, D is TRBD1 (5 bases). V was pared by 0 bases and J by 7 bases, with 13 bases between. The CDR3 has 16 amino acids. CDR1 and CDR2 (germline): LNHDA, SQIVND (reference sequence). Variable domain in full (rest from reference TRBV19 and TRBJ1-6): DGGITQSPKYLFRKEGQNVTLSCEQNLNHDAMYWYRQDPGQGLRLIYYSQIVNDFQKGDIAEGYSVSREKKESFPLTVTSAQKNPTAFYLCASSIEGGRNNSPLHFGNGTRLTVT.

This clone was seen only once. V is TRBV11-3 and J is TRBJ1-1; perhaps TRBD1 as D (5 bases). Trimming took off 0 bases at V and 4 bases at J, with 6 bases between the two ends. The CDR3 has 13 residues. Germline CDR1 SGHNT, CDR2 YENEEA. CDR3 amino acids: CASSLEGVTEAFF. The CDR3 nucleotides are TGTGCCAGCAGCTTAGAGGGGGTCACTGAAGCTTTCTTT.

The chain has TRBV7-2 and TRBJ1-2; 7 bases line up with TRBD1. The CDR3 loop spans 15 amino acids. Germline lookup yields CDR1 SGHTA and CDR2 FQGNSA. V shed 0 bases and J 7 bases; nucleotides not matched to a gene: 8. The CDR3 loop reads CASSLAGRGRGGYTF. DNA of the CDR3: TGTGCCAGCAGCTTAGCGGGCAGGGGGAGGGGTGGCTACACCTTC.

This chain's CDR3 is CASSFPGQGAPRGYTF. The CDR3 bases are TGTGCCAGCAGTTTTCCGGGACAGGGGGCCCCAAGGGGCTACACCTTC. The chain is built from TRBV6-2 or TRBV6-3 and TRBJ1-2; 12 nucleotides align to TRBD1. J gave up 8 bases and V 4 bases, and 11 bases lay outside the gene matches. Per germline, CDR1 MNHEY and CDR2 SVGEGT. There are 16 residues in the CDR3.

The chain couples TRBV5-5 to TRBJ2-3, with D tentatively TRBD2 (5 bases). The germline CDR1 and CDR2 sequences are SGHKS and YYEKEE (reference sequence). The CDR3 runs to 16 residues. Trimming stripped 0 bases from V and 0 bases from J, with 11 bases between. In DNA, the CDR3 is TGTGCCAGCAGCTTGGTGGCGGACTTAAGCACAGATACGCAGTATTTT. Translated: CASSLVADLSTDTQYF. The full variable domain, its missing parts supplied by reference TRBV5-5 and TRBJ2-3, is DAGVTQSPTHLIKTRGQQVTLRCSPISGHKSVSWYQQVLGQGPQFIFQYYEKEERGRGNFPDRFSARQFPNYSSELNVNALLLGDSALYLCASSLVADLSTDTQYFGPGTRLTVL.

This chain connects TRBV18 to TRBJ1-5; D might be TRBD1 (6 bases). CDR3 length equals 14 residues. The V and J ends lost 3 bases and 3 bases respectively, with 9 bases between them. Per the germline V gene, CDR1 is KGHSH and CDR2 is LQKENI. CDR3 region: CASSPQGHNQPQHF. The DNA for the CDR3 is TGTGCCAGCTCACCCCAGGGACACAATCAGCCCCAGCATTTT. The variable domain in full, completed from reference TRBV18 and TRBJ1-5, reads NAGVMQNPRHLVRRRGQEARLRCSPMKGHSHVYWYRQLPEEGLKFMVYLQKENIIDESGMPKERFSAEFPKEGPSILRIQQVVRGDSAAYFCASSPQGHNQPQHFGDGTRLSIL.

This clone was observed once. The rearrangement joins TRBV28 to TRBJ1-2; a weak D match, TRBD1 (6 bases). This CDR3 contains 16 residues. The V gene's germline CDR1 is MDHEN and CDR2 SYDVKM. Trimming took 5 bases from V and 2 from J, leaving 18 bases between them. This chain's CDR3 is CASSPPAGAGNYGYTF. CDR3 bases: TGTGCCAGCAGTCCCCCCGCGGGGGCAGGAAACTATGGCTACACCTTC.

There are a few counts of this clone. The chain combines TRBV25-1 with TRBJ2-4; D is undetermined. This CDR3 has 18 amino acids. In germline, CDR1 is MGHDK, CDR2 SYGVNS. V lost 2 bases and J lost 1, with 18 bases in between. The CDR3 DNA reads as TGTGCCAGCAGTGAACGACCCGGGCTCATGGGGGCCAAAAACATTCAGTACTTC. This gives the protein CASSERPGLMGAKNIQYF.

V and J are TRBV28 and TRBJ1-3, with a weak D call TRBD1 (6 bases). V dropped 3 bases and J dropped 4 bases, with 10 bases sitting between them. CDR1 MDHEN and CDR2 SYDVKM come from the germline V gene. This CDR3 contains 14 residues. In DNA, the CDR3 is TGTGCCAGCAGTTTCCCGGACAGAGGAAACACCATATATTTT. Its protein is CASSFPDRGNTIYF.

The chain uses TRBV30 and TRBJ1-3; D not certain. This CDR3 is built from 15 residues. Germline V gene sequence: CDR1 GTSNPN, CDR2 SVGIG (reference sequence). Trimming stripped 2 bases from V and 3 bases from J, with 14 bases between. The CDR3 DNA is TGTGCCTGGAGTAAAGGGAATCGGCTTGGAAACACCATATATTTT. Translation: CAWSKGNRLGNTIYF.

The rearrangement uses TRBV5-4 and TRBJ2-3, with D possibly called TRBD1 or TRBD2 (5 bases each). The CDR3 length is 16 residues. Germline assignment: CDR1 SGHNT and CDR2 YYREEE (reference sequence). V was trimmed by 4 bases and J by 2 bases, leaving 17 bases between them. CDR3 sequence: CASSQPGTRFTDTQYF. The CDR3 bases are TGTGCCAGCAGCCAGCCCGGGACCCGATTCACAGATACGCAGTATTTT. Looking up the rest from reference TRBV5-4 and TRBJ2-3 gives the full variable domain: ETGVTQSPTHLIKTRGQQVTLRCSSQSGHNTVSWYQQALGQGPQFIFQYYREEENGRGNFPPRFSGLQFPNYSSELNVNALELDDSALYLCASSQPGTRFTDTQYFGPGTRLTVL.

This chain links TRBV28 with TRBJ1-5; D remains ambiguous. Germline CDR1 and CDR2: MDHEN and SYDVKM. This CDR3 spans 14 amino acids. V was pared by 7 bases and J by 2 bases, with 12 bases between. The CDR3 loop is CASTLQMGNQPQHF. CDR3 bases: TGTGCCAGCACCCTCCAGATGGGCAATCAGCCCCAGCATTTT.

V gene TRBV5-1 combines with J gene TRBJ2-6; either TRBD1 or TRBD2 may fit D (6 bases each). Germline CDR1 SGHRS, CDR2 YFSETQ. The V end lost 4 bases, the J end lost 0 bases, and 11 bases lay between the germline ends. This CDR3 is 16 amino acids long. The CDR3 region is CASSAGHASGANVLTF. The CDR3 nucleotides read TGCGCCAGCAGCGCGGGACATGCCTCTGGGGCCAACGTCCTGACTTTC.

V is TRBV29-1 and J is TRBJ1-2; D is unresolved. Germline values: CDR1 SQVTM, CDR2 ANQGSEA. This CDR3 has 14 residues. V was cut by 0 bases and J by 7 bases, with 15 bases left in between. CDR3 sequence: CSVEDLRDVGGYTF. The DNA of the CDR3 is TGCAGCGTTGAAGACCTGCGGGATGTGGGTGGCTACACCTTC.

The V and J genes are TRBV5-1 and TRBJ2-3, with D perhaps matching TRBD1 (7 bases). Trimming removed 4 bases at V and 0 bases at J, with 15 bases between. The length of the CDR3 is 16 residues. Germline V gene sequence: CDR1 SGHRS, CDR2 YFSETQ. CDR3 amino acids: CASSPQGGLSTDTQYF. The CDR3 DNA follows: TGCGCCAGCAGCCCCCAGGGGGGACTTAGCACAGATACGCAGTATTTT.

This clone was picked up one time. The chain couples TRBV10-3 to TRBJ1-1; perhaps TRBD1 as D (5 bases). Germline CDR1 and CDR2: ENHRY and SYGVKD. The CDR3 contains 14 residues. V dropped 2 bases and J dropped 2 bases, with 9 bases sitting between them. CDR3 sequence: CAISEGRGNTEAFF. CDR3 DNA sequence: TGTGCCATCAGTGAGGGGAGGGGTAACACTGAAGCTTTCTTT.

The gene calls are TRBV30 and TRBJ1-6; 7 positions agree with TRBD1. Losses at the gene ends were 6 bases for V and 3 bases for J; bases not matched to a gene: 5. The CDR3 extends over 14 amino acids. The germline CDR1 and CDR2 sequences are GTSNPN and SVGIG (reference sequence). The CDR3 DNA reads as TGTGCCTGCACAGGGGTGAACTATAATTCACCCCTCCACTTT. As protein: CACTGVNYNSPLHF.

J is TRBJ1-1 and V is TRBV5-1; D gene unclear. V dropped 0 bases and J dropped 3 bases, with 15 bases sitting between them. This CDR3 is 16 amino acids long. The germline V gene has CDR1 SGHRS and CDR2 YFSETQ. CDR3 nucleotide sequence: TGCGCCAGCAGCTTGGTTGGGGAACACGTACACACTGAAGCTTTCTTT. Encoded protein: CASSLVGEHVHTEAFF.

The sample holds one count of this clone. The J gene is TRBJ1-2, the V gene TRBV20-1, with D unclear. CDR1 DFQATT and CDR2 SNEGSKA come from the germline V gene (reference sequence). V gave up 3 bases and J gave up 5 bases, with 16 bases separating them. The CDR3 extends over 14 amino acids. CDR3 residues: CSASMPDIRYGYTF. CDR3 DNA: TGCAGTGCTAGTATGCCTGACATCAGGTATGGCTACACCTTC.

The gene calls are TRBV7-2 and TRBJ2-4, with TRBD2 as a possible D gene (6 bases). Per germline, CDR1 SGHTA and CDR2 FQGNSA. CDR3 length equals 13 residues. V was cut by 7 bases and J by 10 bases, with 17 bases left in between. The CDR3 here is CASTVRARGIQYF. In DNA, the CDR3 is TGTGCCAGCACCGTCCGGGCCCGGGGGATTCAGTACTTC.

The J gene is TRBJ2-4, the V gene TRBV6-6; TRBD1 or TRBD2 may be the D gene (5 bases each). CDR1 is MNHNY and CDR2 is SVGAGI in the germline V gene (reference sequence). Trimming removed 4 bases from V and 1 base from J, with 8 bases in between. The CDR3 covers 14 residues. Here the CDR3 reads CASSSGPAKNIQYF. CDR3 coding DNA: TGTGCCAGCAGTTCGGGACCCGCCAAAAACATTCAGTACTTC.

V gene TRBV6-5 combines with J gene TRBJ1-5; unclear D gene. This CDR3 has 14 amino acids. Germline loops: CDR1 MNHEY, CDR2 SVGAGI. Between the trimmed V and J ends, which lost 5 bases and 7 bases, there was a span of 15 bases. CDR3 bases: TGTGCCAGCAGTCCGAGAGGGAGTCGGCAGCCCCAGCATTTT. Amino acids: CASSPRGSRQPQHF.

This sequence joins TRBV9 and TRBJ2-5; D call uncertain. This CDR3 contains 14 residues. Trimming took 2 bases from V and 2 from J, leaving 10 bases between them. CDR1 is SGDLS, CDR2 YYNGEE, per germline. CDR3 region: CASSVFGNQETQYF. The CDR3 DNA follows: TGTGCCAGCAGCGTCTTCGGTAATCAAGAGACCCAGTACTTC.

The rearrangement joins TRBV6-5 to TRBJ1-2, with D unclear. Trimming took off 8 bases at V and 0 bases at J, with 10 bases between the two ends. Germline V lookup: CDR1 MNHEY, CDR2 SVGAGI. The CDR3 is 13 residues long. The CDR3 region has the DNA TGTGCCAGCGAGGTAGGAGCTAACTATGGCTACACCTTC. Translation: CASEVGANYGYTF.